The entry below gives a single TCR beta chain sequence along with its context. Its antigen is not identified. With no exception, relapse followed autologous stem cell transplantation in all patients, and brentuximab vedotin exposure varied. The sample comes from a study of PD-1 blockade in classical Hodgkin lymphoma. Overall study: Patients were given intravenous nivolumab, 3 mg/kg, every 2 weeks. Study-wide results and caveats: Relapsed/refractory patients reportedly had the lowest baseline TCR diversity, below newly diagnosed patients, who were below healthy donors. The baseline diversity of complete responders showed similarity to that of newly diagnosed patients.

Germline V lookup: CDR1 SGHNT, CDR2 YYREEE (reference sequence). This CDR3 has 16 amino acids. V shed 0 bases and J 2 bases; nucleotides not matched to a gene: 5. Generated by immunoSEQ multiplex PCR, the TCRdb table keeps only in-frame clones and is missing some. The sample lists over 20,000 clones; over 75% were seen once. The chain employs TRBV5-4 and TRBJ1-2; TRBD1 matches at 9 bases. Sequences were derived from peripheral blood mononuclear cells (PBMCs), sampled at baseline. This clonotype originated in a human donor with classical Hodgkin lymphoma. The CDR3 sequence: CASSLVGTGQNYGYTF. CDR3 nucleotide sequence: TGTGCCAGCAGCTTGGTCGGGACAGGGCAGAACTATGGCTACACCTTC. The full variable domain, with the rest looked up from reference TRBV5-4 and TRBJ1-2, is ETGVTQSPTHLIKTRGQQVTLRCSSQSGHNTVSWYQQALGQGPQFIFQYYREEENGRGNFPPRFSGLQFPNYSSELNVNALELDDSALYLCASSLVGTGQNYGYTFGSGTRLTVV.